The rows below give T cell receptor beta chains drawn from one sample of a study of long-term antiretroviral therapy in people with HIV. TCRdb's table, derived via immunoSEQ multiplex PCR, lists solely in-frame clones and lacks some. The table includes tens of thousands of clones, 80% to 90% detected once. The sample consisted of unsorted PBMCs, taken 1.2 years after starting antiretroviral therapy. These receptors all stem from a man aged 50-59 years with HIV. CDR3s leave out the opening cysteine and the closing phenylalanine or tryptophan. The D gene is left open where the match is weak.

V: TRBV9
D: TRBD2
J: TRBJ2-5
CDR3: ASSVREGRETQY

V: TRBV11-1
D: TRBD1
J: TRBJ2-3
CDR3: ASSATGGVSTDTQY

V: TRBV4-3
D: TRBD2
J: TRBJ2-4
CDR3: ASSQGEGRSDIQY

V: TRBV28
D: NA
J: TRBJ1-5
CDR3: ASSSIYQPQH

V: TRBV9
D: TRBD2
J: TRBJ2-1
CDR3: ASSVGTSGNNEQF

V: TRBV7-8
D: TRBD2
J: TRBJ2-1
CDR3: ASSSRGGNYNEQF

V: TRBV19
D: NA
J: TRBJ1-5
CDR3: ASSISRESNQPQH

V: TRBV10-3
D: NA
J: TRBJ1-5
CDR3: AISESPNQPQH

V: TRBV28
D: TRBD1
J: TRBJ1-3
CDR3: ASSYHGWGPKDRFSGNTIY

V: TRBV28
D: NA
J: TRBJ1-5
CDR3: ASSLLDSPNQPQH

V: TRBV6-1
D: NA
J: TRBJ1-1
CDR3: ATEISRGEAF

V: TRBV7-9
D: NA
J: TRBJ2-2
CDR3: ASSLVRATGELF

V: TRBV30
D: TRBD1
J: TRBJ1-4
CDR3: AWSPLSGTGGATNEKLF

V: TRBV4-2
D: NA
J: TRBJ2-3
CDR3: ASSPSRGSGDTQY

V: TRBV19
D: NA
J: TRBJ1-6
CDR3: ASKRDNGNSPLH

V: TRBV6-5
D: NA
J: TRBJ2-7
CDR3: ASSYSKNSYEQY